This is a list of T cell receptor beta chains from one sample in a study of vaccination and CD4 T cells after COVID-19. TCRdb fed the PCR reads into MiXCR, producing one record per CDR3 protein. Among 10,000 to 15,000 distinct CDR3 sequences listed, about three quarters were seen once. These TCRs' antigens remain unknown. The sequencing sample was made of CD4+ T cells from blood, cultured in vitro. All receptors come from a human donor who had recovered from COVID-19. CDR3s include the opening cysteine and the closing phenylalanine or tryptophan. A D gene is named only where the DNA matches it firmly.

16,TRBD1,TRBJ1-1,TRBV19,TGTGCCAGTAGTCCCTGGGACAGGGGATACGGGACTGAAGCTTTCTTT,CASSPWDRGYGTEAFF
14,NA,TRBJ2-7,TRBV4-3,TGCGCCAGCAGCCAGGGTAGAAAATCCTACGAGCAGTACTTC,CASSQGRKSYEQYF
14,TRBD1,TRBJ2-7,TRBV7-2,TGTGCCAGCAGCTTGGGACAGCAAACCTACGAGCAGTACTTC,CASSLGQQTYEQYF
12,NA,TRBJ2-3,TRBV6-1,TGTGCCAGCCGCGGCGGGGCAGATACGCAGTATTTT,CASRGGADTQYF
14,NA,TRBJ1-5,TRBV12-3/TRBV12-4,TGTGCCAGCAGTGCCCAGGGTGGGAATCAGCCCCAGCATTTT,CASSAQGGNQPQHF
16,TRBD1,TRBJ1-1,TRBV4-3,TGCGCCAGCAGCCAGACCCCGGGACAGGGGAACACTGAAGCTTTCTTT,CASSQTPGQGNTEAFF
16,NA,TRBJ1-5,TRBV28,TGTGCCAGCAGTTTATTCGACATTTATAGCAATCAGCCCCAGCATTTT,CASSLFDIYSNQPQHF
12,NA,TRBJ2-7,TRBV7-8,TGTGCCAGCACTGGGACTCTCGGCGAGCAGTACTTC,CASTGTLGEQYF
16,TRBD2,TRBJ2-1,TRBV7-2,TGTGCCAGCAGCGACCGACTAGCGGGAATTCAATTAGAGCAGTTCTTC,CASSDRLAGIQLEQFF
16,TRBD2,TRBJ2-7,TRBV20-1,TGCAGTGCCAGAAACCCTGGACTAGCGGGGTCCTACGAGCAGTACTTC,CSARNPGLAGSYEQYF
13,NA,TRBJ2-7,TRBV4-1,TGCGCCAGCCGATCGCAGGGCACTCGGGAGCAGTACTTC,CASRSQGTREQYF
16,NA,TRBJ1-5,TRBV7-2,TGTGCCAGCAGCTTAGAGGGCCTAACTCGCAATCAGCCCCAGCATTTT,CASSLEGLTRNQPQHF